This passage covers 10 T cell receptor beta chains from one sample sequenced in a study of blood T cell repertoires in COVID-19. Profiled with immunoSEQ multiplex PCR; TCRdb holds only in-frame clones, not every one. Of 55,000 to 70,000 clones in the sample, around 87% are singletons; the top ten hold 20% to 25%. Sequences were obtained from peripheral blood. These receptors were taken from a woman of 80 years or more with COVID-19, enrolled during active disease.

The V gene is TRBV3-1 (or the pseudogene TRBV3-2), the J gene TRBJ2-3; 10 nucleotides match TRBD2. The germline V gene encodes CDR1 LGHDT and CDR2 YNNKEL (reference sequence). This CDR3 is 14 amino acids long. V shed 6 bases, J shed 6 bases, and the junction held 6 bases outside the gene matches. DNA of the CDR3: TGTGCCAGCAGTCGGACTAGCGGTGGGGATACGCAGTATTTT. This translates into CASSRTSGGDTQYF.

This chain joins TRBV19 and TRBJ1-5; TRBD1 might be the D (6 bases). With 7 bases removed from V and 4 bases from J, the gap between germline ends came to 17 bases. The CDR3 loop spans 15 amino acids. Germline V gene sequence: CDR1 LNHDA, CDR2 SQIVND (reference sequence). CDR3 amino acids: CASNGGLRRNQPQHF. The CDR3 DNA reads TGTGCCAGTAACGGGGGGCTAAGACGGAATCAGCCCCAGCATTTT. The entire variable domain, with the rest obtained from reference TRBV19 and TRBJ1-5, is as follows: DGGITQSPKYLFRKEGQNVTLSCEQNLNHDAMYWYRQDPGQGLRLIYYSQIVNDFQKGDIAEGYSVSREKKESFPLTVTSAQKNPTAFYLCASNGGLRRNQPQHFGDGTRLSIL.

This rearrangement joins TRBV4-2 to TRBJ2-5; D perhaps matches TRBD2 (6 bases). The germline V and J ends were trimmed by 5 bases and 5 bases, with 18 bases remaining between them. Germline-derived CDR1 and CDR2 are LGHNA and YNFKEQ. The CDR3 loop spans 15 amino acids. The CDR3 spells CASSFTGEPWETQYF. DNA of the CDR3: TGTGCCAGCAGCTTCACGGGGGAGCCCTGGGAGACCCAGTACTTC.

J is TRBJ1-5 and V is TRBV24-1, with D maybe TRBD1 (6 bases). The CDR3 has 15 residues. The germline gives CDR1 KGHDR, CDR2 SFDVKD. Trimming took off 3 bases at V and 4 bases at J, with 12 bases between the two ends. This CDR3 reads CATSDGQSGNQPQHF. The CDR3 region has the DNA TGTGCCACCAGTGATGGACAGTCGGGGAATCAGCCCCAGCATTTT.

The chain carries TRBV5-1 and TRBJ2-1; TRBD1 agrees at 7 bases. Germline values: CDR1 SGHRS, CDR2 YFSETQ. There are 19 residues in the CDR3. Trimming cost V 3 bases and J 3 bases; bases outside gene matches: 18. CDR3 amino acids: CASSSWTRQGTPLYNEQFF. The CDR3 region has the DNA TGCGCCAGCAGCTCTTGGACTCGACAGGGCACACCCCTCTACAATGAGCAGTTCTTC. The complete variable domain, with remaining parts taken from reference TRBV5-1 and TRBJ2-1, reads KAGVTQTPRYLIKTRGQQVTLSCSPISGHRSVSWYQQTPGQGLQFLFEYFSETQRNKGNFPGRFSGRQFSNSRSEMNVSTLELGDSALYLCASSSWTRQGTPLYNEQFFGPGTRLTVL.

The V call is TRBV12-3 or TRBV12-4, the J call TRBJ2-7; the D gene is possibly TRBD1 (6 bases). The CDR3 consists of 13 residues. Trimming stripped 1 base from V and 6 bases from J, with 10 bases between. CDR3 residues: CASSLGAGAEQYF. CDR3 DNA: TGTGCCAGCAGTTTAGGGGCAGGGGCCGAGCAGTACTTC.

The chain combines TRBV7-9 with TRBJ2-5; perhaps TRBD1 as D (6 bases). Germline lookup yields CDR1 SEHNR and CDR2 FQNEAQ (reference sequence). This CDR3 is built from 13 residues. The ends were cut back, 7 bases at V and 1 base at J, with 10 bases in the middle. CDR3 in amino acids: CASKVQGQETQYF. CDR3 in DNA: TGTGCCAGCAAGGTACAGGGCCAAGAGACCCAGTACTTC.

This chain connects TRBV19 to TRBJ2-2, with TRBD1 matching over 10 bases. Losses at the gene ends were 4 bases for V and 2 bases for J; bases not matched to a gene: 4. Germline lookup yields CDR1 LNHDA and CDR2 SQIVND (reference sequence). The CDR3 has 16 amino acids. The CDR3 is CASSRGTGANTGELFF. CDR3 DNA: TGTGCCAGTAGTAGAGGGACAGGGGCTAACACCGGGGAGCTGTTTTTT.

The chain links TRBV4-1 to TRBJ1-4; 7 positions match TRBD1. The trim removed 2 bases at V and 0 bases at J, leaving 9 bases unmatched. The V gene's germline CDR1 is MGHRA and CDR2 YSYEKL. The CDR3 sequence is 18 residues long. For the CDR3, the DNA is TGCGCCAGCAGCCAACCAAGGACAGGCCATGCAACTAATGAAAAACTGTTTTTT. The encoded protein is CASSQPRTGHATNEKLFF.

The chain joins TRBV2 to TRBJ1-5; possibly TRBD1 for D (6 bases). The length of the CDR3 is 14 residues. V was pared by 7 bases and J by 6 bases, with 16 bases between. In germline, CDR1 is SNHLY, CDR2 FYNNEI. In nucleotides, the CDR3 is TGTGCCAGCACCGAAGGGGGAGAGGGTCAGCCCCAGCATTTT. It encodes CASTEGGEGQPQHF.